This TCR beta chain came from a study of blood T cell repertoires in COVID-19. Across the whole study: Donors in the United States, Italy and Spain gave samples during acute or convalescent COVID-19. Sources were T cells, B-cell-depleted T cells, or PBMCs; the material itself was cDNA or gDNA.

Original data processing: Amplifying reference gene primers gave estimates of nucleated cell counts. Measured with immunoSEQ multiplex PCR; TCRdb has only the in-frame clones, and not every one. V and J calls and clone size come straight from that table; D and trimming were deduced from the DNA. The data show fewer than 85,000 clones, 90% seen once. The CDR3 is 15 residues long. With V trimmed by 5 bases and J by 6 bases, 12 bases remained unmatched. Germline V CDR1 and CDR2: LNHDA, SQIVND (reference sequence). This chain links TRBV19 with TRBJ2-7; the match to TRBD1 covers 8 bases. Sequencing was carried out using peripheral blood. The clonotype comes from a woman aged 50 to 65 in a cohort sampled during active COVID-19. The CDR3 bases are TGTGCCAGTAGTTCCCCGGGACAGGCCCGTTTCGAGCAGTACTTC. Translated, it gives CASSSPGQARFEQYF.